This T cell receptor (beta chain) was captured in a study of cytomegalovirus exposure and HLA in healthy donors. The overall study: When just under 400 donors were genotyped, roughly 82% of them were found to fall in the Caucasian-associated ancestry cluster. Study-wide results and caveats: It was reportedly the case that the classifier diagnosed cytomegalovirus status with high specificity and sensitivity. HLA alleles were associated with 15,000 to 20,000 TCR beta sequences in a later analysis at 0.05 false discovery rate.

In regard to this clone: What it binds is not known.

V was pared by 5 bases and J by 8 bases, with 12 bases of the junction left unmatched. The CDR3 covers 15 residues. Germline lookup yields CDR1 SGHAT and CDR2 FQNNGV. The PCR was carried out with 60 Vbeta primers and 13 Jbeta primers. The data were produced by immunoSEQ multiplex PCR, yet TCRdb's version contains in-frame clones alone and is incomplete. The data show 280,000 or so clones, with approximately 90% seen just once and roughly 2.3% held by the top ten. The chain has TRBV11-2 and TRBJ2-1; 7 bases fit TRBD1. Sequenced sample: PBMCs. This TCR came from a woman aged 18-29 years in good health and CMV-seronegative. CDR3: CASSPDRPRLDEQFF. CDR3 nucleotides: TGTGCCAGCAGCCCGGACAGGCCGCGTTTGGATGAGCAGTTCTTC. Full variable domain (outside the CDR3, taken from reference TRBV11-2 and TRBJ2-1): EAGVAQSPRYKIIEKRQSVAFWCNPISGHATLYWYQQILGQGPKLLIQFQNNGVVDDSQLPKDRFSAERLKGVDSTLKIQPAKLEDSAVYLCASSPDRPRLDEQFFGPGTRLTVL.